This T cell receptor beta chain was found in a study of CD8 T cells in Susac syndrome. Reverse transcription of about 0.5 to 1 ug RNA used random hexamers. An immunoSEQ multiplex PCR generated amplified TCR beta CDR3 products spanning 54 Vbeta and 13 Jbeta. Each CDR3 protein gets one entry after TCRdb re-called the immunoSEQ multiplex PCR reads with MiXCR. Altogether 250,000 to 300,000 distinct CDR3 sequences are present, about 85% being singletons, with the ten largest covering over 0.1%. CDR3 size: 17 residues. The V end was cut by 3 bases, the J end by 1 base, with 16 bases between. The germline gives CDR1 MDHEN, CDR2 SYDVKM. Sequencing of TCR beta drew on CD8+ and CD4+ T cells from blood.

The sequenced material came from CD8+ T cells from PBMCs. This clonotype originated in a human donor with multiple sclerosis. V gene TRBV28 combines with J gene TRBJ1-5, with D tentatively TRBD1 (5 bases). The CDR3 protein is CASSLLVSRVSNQPQHF. For the CDR3, the DNA is TGTGCCAGCAGTTTGTTAGTCTCCAGGGTGAGCAATCAGCCCCAGCATTTT.